One and the same sample provided the 4 T cell receptor beta chains below, sequenced in a study of blood T cell repertoires in COVID-19 (dated by TCRdb to 2019 to 2021). The method behind the library was the immunoSEQ multiplex PCR assay. Held by TCRdb, this immuneACCESS table contains in-frame sequences only and omits some clones. Under half of the omission traces to an unresolved V gene where checked; the cause of the rest is unknown. The sample table shows about 430,000 clones, and about 87% are seen once. Of the sample, around 0.92% is held by the ten largest clones. The sample taken for sequencing was peripheral blood. Source of these receptors: a man between 18 and 29 years old with COVID-19, enrolled during active disease.

This sequence joins TRBV5-1 and TRBJ1-2; 11 positions agree with TRBD1. The CDR3 is made up of 14 amino acids. Germline-derived CDR1 and CDR2 are SGHRS and YFSETQ. The junction had 2 bases not matched to a gene; V was cut back by 3 bases and J by 4 bases. CDR3 DNA sequence: TGCGCCAGCAGCTCCGGGACAGGGGGCTATGGCTACACCTTC. Amino acid sequence: CASSSGTGGYGYTF.

The chain carries TRBV6-1 and TRBJ2-7; 9 bases line up with TRBD1. J was trimmed by 2 bases and V by 6 bases; bases with no gene match: 5. Germline assignment: CDR1 MNHNS and CDR2 SASEGT. This CDR3 contains 14 residues. The chain's CDR3 is CASSSGTGTYEQYF. DNA for the CDR3: TGTGCCAGCAGCTCCGGGACAGGGACCTACGAGCAGTACTTC.

The chain links TRBV9 to TRBJ1-1; TRBD1 aligns across 10 bases. Trimming removed 4 bases from V and 4 bases from J; junction bases left unmatched: 1. The CDR3 loop spans 13 amino acids. From germline, CDR1 is SGDLS and CDR2 YYNGEE. The DNA for the CDR3 is TGTGCCAGCAGCCGGGACAGGGGCACTGAAGCTTTCTTT. It encodes CASSRDRGTEAFF. Based on the CDR3 plus reference TRBV9 and TRBJ1-1, the full variable domain is DSGVTQTPKHLITATGQRVTLRCSPRSGDLSVYWYQQSLDQGLQFLIQYYNGEERAKGNILERFSAQQFPDLHSELNLSSLELGDSALYFCASSRDRGTEAFFGQGTRLTVV.

This clone was counted only a few times. The gene calls are TRBV28 and TRBJ2-7; 7 bases align to TRBD1. Looked up from germline, CDR1 is MDHEN and CDR2 is SYDVKM. The length of the CDR3 is 12 residues. The V and J ends lost 6 bases and 4 bases, in that order; junction bases with no gene match: 3. Here the CDR3 reads CASSSDRYEQYF. Written as DNA, the CDR3 is TGTGCCAGCAGCTCGGACAGGTACGAGCAGTACTTC. Filled out from reference TRBV28 and TRBJ2-7, the complete variable domain reads DVKVTQSSRYLVKRTGEKVFLECVQDMDHENMFWYRQDPGLGLRLIYFSYDVKMKEKGDIPEGYSVSREKKERFSLILESASTNQTSMYLCASSSDRYEQYFGPGTRLTVT.